This T cell receptor beta chain came from a study of beta chain features in type 1 diabetes. Findings and limits, study-wide: For patients, the naive, central memory and Treg TCRB repertoires appeared more alike than for healthy donors. PCR might show a preference for shorter templates, equally across patients and controls. High TCR expression in some cells could lead to their over-representation in cDNA sequencing.

As regards this clone: What it binds is not known.

Sequenced material consisted of expressed TCRB transcripts (all of the isolated RNA was reverse transcribed). The repertoire was sequenced with immunoSEQ multiplex PCR; TCRdb's copy has only in-frame clones and lacks some. The table has 140,000 or so clones, 7% to 10% seen once. Material: central memory CD4+ T cells from blood. This sequence originates from a man aged 18 to 30 in good health.

CDR3 sequence (DNA): TGTGCCAGCAGAAGGGACAGGGGTGGCTACACCTTC. Its translation is CASRRDRGGYTF. This sequence joins TRBV6-5 and TRBJ1-2, with TRBD1 matching 10 bases. The CDR3 length is 12 residues. Trimming took 6 bases from V and 7 from J; bases not matched to a gene: 2. Germline loops: CDR1 MNHEY, CDR2 SVGAGI.